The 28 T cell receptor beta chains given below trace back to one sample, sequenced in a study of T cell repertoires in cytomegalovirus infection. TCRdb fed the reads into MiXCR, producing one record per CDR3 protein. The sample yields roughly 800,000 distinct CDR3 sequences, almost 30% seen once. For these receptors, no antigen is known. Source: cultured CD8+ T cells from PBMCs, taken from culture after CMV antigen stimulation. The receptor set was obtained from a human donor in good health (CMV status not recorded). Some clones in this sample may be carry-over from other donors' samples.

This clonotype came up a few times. Here the CDR3 DNA reads TGTGCCAGCAATCAACTAGGACTAGCGGGTTCTTACGAGCAGTACGTC. The encoded protein is CASNQLGLAGSYEQYV. The gene calls are TRBV6-6 and TRBJ2-7, with 11 positions matching TRBD2. Germline loops: CDR1 MNHNY, CDR2 SVGAGI (reference sequence). The V gene end was trimmed by 7 bases and the J gene end by 4 bases; junction bases not matched to a gene: 12. The CDR3 consists of 16 residues.

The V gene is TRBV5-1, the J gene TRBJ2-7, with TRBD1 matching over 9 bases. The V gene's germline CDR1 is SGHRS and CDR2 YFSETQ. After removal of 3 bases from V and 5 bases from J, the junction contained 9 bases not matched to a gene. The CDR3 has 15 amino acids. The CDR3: CASSSRQGVFNEQYF. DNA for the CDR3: TGCGCCAGCAGCTCAAGACAGGGGGTCTTCAACGAGCAGTACTTC.

In DNA form, the CDR3 reads TGTGCCAGCAGACGAGGGGGTACGTGGGGCTACACCTTC. It is translated as CASRRGGTWGYTF. The chain uses TRBV27 and TRBJ1-2; D might be TRBD1 (6 bases). This CDR3 is 13 amino acids long. V was trimmed by 6 bases and J by 8 bases, leaving 16 bases between them. Per the germline V gene, CDR1 is MNHEY and CDR2 is SMNVEV (reference sequence).

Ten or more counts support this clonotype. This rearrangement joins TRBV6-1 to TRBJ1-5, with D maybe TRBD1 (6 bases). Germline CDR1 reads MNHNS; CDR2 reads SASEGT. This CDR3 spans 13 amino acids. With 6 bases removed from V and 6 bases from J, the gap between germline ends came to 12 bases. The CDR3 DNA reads TGTGCCAGCAGGATGGGGGGGCCTCAGCCCCAGCATTTT. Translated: CASRMGGPQPQHF.

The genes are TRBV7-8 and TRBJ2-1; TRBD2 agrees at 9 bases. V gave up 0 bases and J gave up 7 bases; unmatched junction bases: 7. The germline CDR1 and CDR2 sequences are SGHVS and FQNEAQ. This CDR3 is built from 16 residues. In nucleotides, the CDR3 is TGTGCCAGCAGCTTAGCGCGGGGGGGGTATAGGAATGAGCAGTTCTTC. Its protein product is CASSLARGGYRNEQFF.

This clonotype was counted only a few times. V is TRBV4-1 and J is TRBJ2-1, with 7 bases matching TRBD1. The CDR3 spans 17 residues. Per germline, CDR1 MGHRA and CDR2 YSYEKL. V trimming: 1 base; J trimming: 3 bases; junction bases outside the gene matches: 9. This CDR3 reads CASSQVHRGTDYNEQFF. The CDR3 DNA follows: TGCGCCAGCAGCCAAGTTCACAGGGGCACTGACTACAATGAGCAGTTCTTC.

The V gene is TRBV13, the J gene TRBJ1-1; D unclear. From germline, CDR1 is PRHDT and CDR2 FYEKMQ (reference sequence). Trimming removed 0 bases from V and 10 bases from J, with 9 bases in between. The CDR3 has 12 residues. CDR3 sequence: CASSLGRRGAFF. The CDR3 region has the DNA TGTGCCAGCAGCTTAGGCCGACGGGGAGCTTTCTTT. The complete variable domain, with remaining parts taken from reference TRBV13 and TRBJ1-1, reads AAGVIQSPRHLIKEKRETATLKCYPIPRHDTVYWYQQGPGQDPQFLISFYEKMQSDKGSIPDRFSAQQFSDYHSELNMSSLELGDSALYFCASSLGRRGAFFGQGTRLTVV.

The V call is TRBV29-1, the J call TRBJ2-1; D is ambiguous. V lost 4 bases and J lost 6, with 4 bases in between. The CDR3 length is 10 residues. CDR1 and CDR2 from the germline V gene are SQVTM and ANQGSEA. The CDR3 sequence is CSVGVNEQFF. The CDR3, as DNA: TGCAGCGTTGGGGTCAATGAGCAGTTCTTC.

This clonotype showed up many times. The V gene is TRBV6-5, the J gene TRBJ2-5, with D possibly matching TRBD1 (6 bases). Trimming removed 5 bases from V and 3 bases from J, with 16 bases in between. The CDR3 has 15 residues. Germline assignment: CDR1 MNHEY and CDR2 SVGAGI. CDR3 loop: CASSRTAAGKETQYF. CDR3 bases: TGTGCCAGCAGTAGGACAGCCGCTGGTAAAGAGACCCAGTACTTC.

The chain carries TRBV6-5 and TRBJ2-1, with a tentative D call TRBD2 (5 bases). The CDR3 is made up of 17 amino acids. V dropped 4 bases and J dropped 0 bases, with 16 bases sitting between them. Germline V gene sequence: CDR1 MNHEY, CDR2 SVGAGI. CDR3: CASSSLSGLSSYNEQFF. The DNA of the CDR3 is TGTGCCAGCAGTTCCCTGAGCGGCCTAAGCTCCTACAATGAGCAGTTCTTC.

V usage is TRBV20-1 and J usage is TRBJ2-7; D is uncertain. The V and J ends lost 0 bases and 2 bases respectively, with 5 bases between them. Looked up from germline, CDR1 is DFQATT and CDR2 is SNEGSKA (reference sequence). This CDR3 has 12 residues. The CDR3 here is CSAREGTYEQYV. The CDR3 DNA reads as TGCAGTGCTAGAGAAGGGACCTACGAGCAGTACGTC.

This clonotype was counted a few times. The CDR3 sequence is CASSPLETDYTDTQYF. The CDR3 bases are TGTGCCAGTAGTCCCCTGGAGACAGATTACACAGATACGCAGTATTTT. V and J are TRBV19 and TRBJ2-3, with D perhaps TRBD1 (5 bases). V dropped 5 bases and J dropped 2 bases, with 17 bases sitting between them. This CDR3 has 16 amino acids. Germline V CDR1 and CDR2: LNHDA, SQIVND (reference sequence). The full variable domain, rest sourced from reference TRBV19 and TRBJ2-3, is DGGITQSPKYLFRKEGQNVTLSCEQNLNHDAMYWYRQDPGQGLRLIYYSQIVNDFQKGDIAEGYSVSREKKESFPLTVTSAQKNPTAFYLCASSPLETDYTDTQYFGPGTRLTVL.

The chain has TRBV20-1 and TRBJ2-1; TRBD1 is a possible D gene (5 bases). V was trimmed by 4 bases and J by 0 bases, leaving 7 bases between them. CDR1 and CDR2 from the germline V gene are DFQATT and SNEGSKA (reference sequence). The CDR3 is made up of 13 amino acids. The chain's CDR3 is CSATDSSYNEQFF. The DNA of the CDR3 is TGCAGTGCTACAGACAGCTCCTACAATGAGCAGTTCTTC.

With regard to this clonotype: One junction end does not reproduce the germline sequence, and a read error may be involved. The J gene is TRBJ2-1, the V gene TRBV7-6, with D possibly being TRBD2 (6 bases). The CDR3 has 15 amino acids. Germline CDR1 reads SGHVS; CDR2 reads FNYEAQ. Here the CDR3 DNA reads TGTGTCAGCTCGGAGGGCGGGGACCCCTACAATGAGCAGTTCTTC. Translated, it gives CVSSEGGDPYNEQFF.

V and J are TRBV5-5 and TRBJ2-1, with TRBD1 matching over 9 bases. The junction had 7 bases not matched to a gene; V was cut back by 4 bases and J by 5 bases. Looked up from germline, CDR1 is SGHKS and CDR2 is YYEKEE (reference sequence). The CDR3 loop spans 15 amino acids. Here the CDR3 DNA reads TGTGCCAGCAGCATAGGACAGGGGAAACACAATGAGCAGTTCTTC. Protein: CASSIGQGKHNEQFF.

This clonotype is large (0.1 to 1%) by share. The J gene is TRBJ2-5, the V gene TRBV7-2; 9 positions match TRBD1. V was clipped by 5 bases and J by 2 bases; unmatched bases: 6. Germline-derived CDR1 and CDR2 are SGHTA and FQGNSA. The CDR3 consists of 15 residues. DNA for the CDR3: TGTGCCAGCAGCCCGTGGACAGGGGATCAAGAGACCCAGTACTTC. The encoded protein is CASSPWTGDQETQYF.

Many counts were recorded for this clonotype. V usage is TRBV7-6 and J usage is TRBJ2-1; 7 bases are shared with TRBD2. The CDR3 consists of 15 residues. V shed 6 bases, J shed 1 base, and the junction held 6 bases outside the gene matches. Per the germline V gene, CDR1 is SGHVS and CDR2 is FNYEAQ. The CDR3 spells CASSPLAHSYNEQFF. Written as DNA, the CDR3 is TGTGCCAGCAGTCCACTAGCGCATTCCTACAATGAGCAGTTCTTC. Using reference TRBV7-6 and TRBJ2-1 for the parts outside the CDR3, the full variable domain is GAGVSQSPRYKVTKRGQDVALRCDPISGHVSLYWYRQALGQGPEFLTYFNYEAQQDKSGLPNDRFSAERPEGSISTLTIQRTEQRDSAMYRCASSPLAHSYNEQFFGPGTRLTVL.

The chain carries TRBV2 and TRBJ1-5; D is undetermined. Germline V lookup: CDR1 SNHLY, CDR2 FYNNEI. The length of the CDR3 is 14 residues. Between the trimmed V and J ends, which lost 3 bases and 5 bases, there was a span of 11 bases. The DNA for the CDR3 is TGTGCCAGCAGTGAGAGAGGTGGGGATCAGCCCCAGCATTTT. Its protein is CASSERGGDQPQHF. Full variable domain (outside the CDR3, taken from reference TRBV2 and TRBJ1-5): EPEVTQTPSHQVTQMGQEVILRCVPISNHLYFYWYRQILGQKVEFLVSFYNNEISEKSEIFDDQFSVERPDGSNFTLKIRSTKLEDSAMYFCASSERGGDQPQHFGDGTRLSIL.

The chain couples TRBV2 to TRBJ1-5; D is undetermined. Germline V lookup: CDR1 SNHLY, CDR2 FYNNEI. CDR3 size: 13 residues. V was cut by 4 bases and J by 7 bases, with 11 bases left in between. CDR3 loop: CASSGTLHQPQHF. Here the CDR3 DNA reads TGTGCCAGCAGTGGGACCCTCCACCAGCCCCAGCATTTT.

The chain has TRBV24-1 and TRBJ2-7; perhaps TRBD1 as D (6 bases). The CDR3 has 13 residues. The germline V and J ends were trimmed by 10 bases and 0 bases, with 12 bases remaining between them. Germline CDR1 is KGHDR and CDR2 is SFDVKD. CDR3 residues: CATKTGVSYEQYV. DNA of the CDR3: TGTGCCACAAAGACAGGCGTCTCCTACGAGCAGTACGTC.

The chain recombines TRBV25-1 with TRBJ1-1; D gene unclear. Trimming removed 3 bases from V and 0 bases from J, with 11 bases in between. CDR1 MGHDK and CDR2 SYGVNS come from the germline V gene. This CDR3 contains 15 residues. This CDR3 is CASSDRVTLNTEAFF. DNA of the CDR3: TGTGCCAGCAGTGACCGAGTGACATTGAACACTGAAGCTTTCTTT.

The CDR3 DNA is TGTGCCAGCAGTTCCTTAGACAGTTTTGAAGCTTTCTTT. This gives the protein CASSSLDSFEAFF. V and J are TRBV6-5 and TRBJ1-1, with D perhaps TRBD1 (5 bases). The CDR3 contains 13 residues. The V gene lost 4 bases and the J gene lost 7 bases, with 13 bases spanning the gap. Looked up from germline, CDR1 is MNHEY and CDR2 is SVGAGI.

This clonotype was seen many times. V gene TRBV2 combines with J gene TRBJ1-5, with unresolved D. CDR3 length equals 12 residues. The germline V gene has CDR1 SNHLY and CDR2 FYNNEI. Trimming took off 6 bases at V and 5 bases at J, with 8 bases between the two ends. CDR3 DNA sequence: TGTGCCAGCAGCCAGACCGATCAGCCCCAGCATTTT. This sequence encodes CASSQTDQPQHF.

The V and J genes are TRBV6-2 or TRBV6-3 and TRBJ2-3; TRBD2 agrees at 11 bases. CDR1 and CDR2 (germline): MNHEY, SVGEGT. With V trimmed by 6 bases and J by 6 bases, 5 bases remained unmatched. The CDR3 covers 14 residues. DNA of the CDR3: TGTGCCAGCAGCTCTAGCGGGGGGATCGATACGCAGTATTTT. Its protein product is CASSSSGGIDTQYF.

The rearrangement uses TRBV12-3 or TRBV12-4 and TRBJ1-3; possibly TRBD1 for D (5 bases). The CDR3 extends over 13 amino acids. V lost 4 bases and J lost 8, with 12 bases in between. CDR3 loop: CASSWTLTDTIYF. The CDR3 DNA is TGTGCCAGCAGTTGGACACTTACCGACACCATATATTTT.

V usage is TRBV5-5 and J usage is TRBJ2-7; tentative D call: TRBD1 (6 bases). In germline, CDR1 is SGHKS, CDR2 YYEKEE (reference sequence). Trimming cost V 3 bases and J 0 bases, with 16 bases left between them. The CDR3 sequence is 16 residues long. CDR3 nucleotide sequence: TGTGCCAGCAGCTCGATCAGGGGAGCGATCTCCTACGAGCAGTACTTC. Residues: CASSSIRGAISYEQYF. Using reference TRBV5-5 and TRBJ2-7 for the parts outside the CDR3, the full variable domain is DAGVTQSPTHLIKTRGQQVTLRCSPISGHKSVSWYQQVLGQGPQFIFQYYEKEERGRGNFPDRFSARQFPNYSSELNVNALLLGDSALYLCASSSIRGAISYEQYFGPGTRLTVT.

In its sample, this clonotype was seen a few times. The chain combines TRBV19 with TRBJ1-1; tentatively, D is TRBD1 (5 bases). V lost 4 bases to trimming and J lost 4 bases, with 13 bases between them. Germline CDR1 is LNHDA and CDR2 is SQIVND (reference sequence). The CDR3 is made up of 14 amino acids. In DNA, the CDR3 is TGTGCCAGTAGTAGGGACCCGGGGGGCACTGAAGCTTTCTTT. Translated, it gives CASSRDPGGTEAFF.

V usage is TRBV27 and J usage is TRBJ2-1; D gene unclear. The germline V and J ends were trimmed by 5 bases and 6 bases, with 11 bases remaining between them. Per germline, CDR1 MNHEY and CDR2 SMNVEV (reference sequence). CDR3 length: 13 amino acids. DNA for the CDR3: TGTGCCAGCAGTCAATTAGGGTTCAATGAGCAGTTCTTC. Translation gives CASSQLGFNEQFF.